What follows describes a single T cell receptor beta chain. Its antigen is currently not known. Base qualities are not provided; no much larger clone lies one nucleotide away. Germline trimming amounts to 6 bases on V and 4 bases on J, with 10 as the count of junction bases outside the gene matches. Via the germline V gene (reference sequence), CDR1 is MNHEY and CDR2 SMNVEV. The CDR3 starts with the cysteine, ends with the phenylalanine, and has 15 residues. The read is trimmed to its CDR3 DNA, 45 bases read in frame from base 1. This record comes from a study of lymphopenia after photon versus proton radiotherapy (dated by TCRdb to the late 2010s). Concerning the study at large: In patients with gastrointestinal tumors who developed high-grade lymphopenia, the study compared the immunological effects of photon radiation therapy with those of proton radiation therapy. The cohort included some 20 patients with gastrointestinal tumors who developed lymphopenia after receiving either photon or proton therapy. The study aimed to characterize how the two radiation modalities differ in their impact on the immune system. General study outcomes and caveats: After the lymphocyte count nadir, photon-treated repertoires showed oligoclonal expansion, especially of CD8+ Temra cells, which drove the drop in diversity. The survival association was assessed only in patients who died, and the authors presented better survival with proton therapy as a possibility rather than a demonstrated result. During treatment, patients who received proton therapy stayed relatively stable, whereas patients who received photon therapy lost naive T cells and TCR diversity and gained effector/memory populations. Across the cohort, an inverse correlation was found between a larger post-nadir drop in TCR diversity and overall survival time among patients who died.

To prepare the library, the immunoSEQ multiplex PCR assay was applied. T cell repertoires were profiled by deep sequencing of rearranged TCR beta loci, alongside multiparametric flow cytometry. This immuneACCESS table, as held by TCRdb, lists in-frame sequences with V and J called but not all clones. Of the missing ones, under half trace to an unresolved V gene in checked studies; the others have no known cause. Here the sample has approximately 13,000 clones; 82% occur a single time. The biggest ten clones account for 25% to 30% of the sample. This TCR derives from a man aged 45-65 years with gastric cancer. Here the sequenced sample was peripheral blood, taken from a patient treated with photon-based radiotherapy. Here the chain combines TRBV27 and TRBJ1-2; 8 central nucleotides agree with TRBD1. The nucleotide sequence reads as follows: TGTGCCAGCAGACCCAGACAGGGGCTTGCCTATGGCTACACCTTC. This codes for CASRPRQGLAYGYTF.